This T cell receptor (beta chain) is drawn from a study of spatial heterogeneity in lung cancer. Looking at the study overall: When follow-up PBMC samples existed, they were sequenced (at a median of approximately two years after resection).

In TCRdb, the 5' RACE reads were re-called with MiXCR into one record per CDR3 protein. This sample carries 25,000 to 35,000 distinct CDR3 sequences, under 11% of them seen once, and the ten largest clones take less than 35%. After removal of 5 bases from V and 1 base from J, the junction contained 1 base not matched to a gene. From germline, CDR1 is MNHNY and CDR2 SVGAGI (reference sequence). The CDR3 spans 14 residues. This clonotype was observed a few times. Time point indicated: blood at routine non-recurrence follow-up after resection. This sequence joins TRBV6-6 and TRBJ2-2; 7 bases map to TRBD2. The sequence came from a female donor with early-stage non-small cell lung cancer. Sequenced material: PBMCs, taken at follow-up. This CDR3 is CASSGGVNTGELFF. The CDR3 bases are TGTGCCAGCAGTGGGGGGGTGAACACCGGGGAGCTGTTTTTT.